This T cell receptor (beta chain) was recovered during a study of T-cell memory formation after mild COVID-19. Study outcomes and limitations: Memory cells collected pre-infection included some clones that later responded, suggesting cross-reactive memory joined.

TCR alpha and TCR beta cDNA libraries carrying sample barcodes and UMIs came from 5'RACE with constant-segment primers. TCRdb processed the 5' RACE reads anew with MiXCR; each CDR3 protein has one entry. The sample consists of about 560,000 distinct CDR3 sequences, around 15% of them appearing once. Of note for this clonotype: Its antigen remains unknown.

Germline CDR1 and CDR2: WNHNN and SYGVQD (reference sequence). The V end was cut by 7 bases, the J end by 3 bases, with 12 bases between. This CDR3 has 13 residues. The sample consisted of PBMCs or a T cell subset sorted from them (not recorded which). This TCR derives from an adult woman who had mild COVID-19 (a few samples of this study predate the infection). Cell type and time point are not known. The chain joins TRBV10-1 to TRBJ2-5; D is possibly TRBD1 (6 bases). CDR3 protein: CASTRTVEETQYF. Here the CDR3 DNA reads TGCGCCAGCACCCGGACAGTGGAAGAGACCCAGTACTTC.